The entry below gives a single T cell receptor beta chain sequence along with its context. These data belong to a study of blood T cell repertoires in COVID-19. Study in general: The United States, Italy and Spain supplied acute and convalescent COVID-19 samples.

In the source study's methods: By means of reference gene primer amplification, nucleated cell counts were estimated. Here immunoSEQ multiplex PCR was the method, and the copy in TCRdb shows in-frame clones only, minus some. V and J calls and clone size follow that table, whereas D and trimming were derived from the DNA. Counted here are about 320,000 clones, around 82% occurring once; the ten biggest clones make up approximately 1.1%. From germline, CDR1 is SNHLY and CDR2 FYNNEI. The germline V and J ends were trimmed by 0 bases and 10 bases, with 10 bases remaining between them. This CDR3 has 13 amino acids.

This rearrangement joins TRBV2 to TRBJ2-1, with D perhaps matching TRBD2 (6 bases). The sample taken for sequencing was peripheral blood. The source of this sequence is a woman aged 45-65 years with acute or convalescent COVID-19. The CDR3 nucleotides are TGTGCCAGCAGTGAAGCTGGGGAGGAGGAGCAGTTCTTC. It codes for CASSEAGEEEQFF. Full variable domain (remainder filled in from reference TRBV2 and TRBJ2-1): EPEVTQTPSHQVTQMGQEVILRCVPISNHLYFYWYRQILGQKVEFLVSFYNNEISEKSEIFDDQFSVERPDGSNFTLKIRSTKLEDSAMYFCASSEAGEEEQFFGPGTRLTVL.